This T cell receptor beta chain was sequenced during a study of blood T cell repertoires in COVID-19. Study-level background: The cDNA or gDNA used as material had been derived from T cells, B-cell-depleted T cells, or PBMCs.

The CDR3 loop spans 14 amino acids. Germline CDR1 is KGHSH and CDR2 is LQKENI. Trimming cost V 6 bases and J 7 bases; bases outside gene matches: 8. Per the authors' pipeline: The assay estimated nucleated cells by amplifying reference gene primers. Profiling relied on immunoSEQ multiplex PCR, and the TCRdb table lists in-frame clones only, not all of them. V, J and clone size reflect that table, while D and trimming were determined from the DNA. The repertoire holds approximately 49,000 clones, 68% seen once, with just under 9% in the top ten. This sequence was found in a woman in her seventies with acute or convalescent COVID-19. The chain couples TRBV18 to TRBJ1-4, with 7 bases fitting TRBD1. The sample taken for sequencing was peripheral blood. In DNA, the CDR3 is TGTGCCAGCTCGCCTGGGACAGACCTTGAAAAACTGTTTTTT. Its translation is CASSPGTDLEKLFF.